What follows describes a single T cell receptor beta chain. Its cognate antigen is unknown. This sample was included in a study of cytomegalovirus exposure and HLA in healthy donors. Study in general: Genotyping of about 400 donors showed that around 85% belonged to the Caucasian-associated ancestry cluster. The study, taken as a whole, reports: Later analysis indicated greater clonal expansion among HLA-associated TCR beta chains than among equally common other chains. As was reported, the HLA-A and HLA-B alleles of most subjects were accurately predicted from TCR beta sequences.

60 Vbeta and 13 Jbeta primers were used in PCR. The table came from immunoSEQ multiplex PCR; TCRdb's copy has only in-frame clones and leaves some out. The data hold roughly 160,000 clones, with about 77% observed a single time. The donors (healthy individuals) were bone marrow donors. Germline lookup yields CDR1 MNHEY and CDR2 SVGAGI. V was trimmed by 7 bases and J by 3 bases, leaving 12 bases between them. This CDR3 spans 13 amino acids. This chain uses TRBV6-5 with TRBJ1-1; D perhaps matches TRBD1 (5 bases). The specimen sequenced was PBMCs. This clonotype originated in a man in his thirties or forties in good health and CMV-seronegative. The CDR3 DNA sequence: TGTGCCAGCACGGGGGTTCTGGACACTGAAGCTTTCTTT. Its translation is CASTGVLDTEAFF.